This entry is about one T cell receptor (beta chain). Its target antigen remains unknown. Base qualities are not provided; no much larger clone lies one nucleotide away. Whole blood was collected in K2EDTA tubes by collaborating institutions according to the institutions' own protocols. Collaborator samples were shipped for TCRbeta analysis as frozen whole blood, isolated PBMCs, or DNA extracted from either sample type. The data were obtained in a study of blood T cell repertoires in COVID-19 (dated by TCRdb to about 2020). A note on the overall study: Samples from collaborators originated in the United States, Italy and Spain and spanned both the acute and convalescent phases of COVID-19. The prospective study material was composed of cDNA or gDNA derived from T cells, B-cell-depleted T cells, or PBMCs. Where available, HLA class I and class II types were taken from metadata supplied by the sample provider and were not determined by assay-based typing. A de-identified subject ID, COVID-19 status, age in years and sex were almost always included in the sample metadata. The repertoires were made available in a free public database intended to serve as a resource for research on the immune response to SARS-CoV-2. Subjects who had been exposed to COVID-19, were actively infected with it, or had recovered from it provided the deeply sampled blood TCRbeta repertoires that made up the dataset. The samples were drawn from the first 160 participants of the ongoing ImmuneRACE study and from 950 to 1,500 subjects provided by 6 global collaborators. Study-level results and caveats: The quantity of clinical and demographic metadata differed by source and by participant and was supplied without curation.

TCRbeta CDR3 regions were amplified from genomic DNA using the immunoSEQ Assay, a bias-controlled multiplex PCR. The authors' analysis ran thus. The number of nucleated cells in each sample was estimated from the amplification of reference gene primers within the assay. To quantify the absolute abundance of each unique TCRbeta CDR3 rearrangement, sequence reads were collapsed and filtered. For each sample, productive Simpson clonality was calculated as the square root of Simpson's diversity index over productive rearrangements. The table comes from immuneACCESS by way of TCRdb, which keeps in-frame sequences with V and J called. Part of the clones is missing from these tables; in studies checked, under half for an unresolved V gene and the rest for unknown reasons. The DNA was the basis for D and trimming; V, J and clone size are from that table. Here the sample has around 65,000 clones; 82% occur a single time. The ten largest clonotypes hold about two fifths of the sample.

The germline V end is reduced by 3 bases and the J end by 6 bases; junction bases left unmatched: 13. CDR1 and CDR2 are read off the germline V gene as MDHEN and SYDVKM. Spanning cysteine to phenylalanine, the CDR3 consists of 18 amino acids. Only CDR3 DNA is held: 54 bases, read in frame from base 1. This sequence was found in a human donor in a cohort sampled during active COVID-19. Here the chain combines TRBV28 and TRBJ2-2; TRBD2 aligns with 10 central bases. Sequencing input: peripheral blood. The CDR3 region: CASSLFPQISGGAGELFF. The bases read TGTGCCAGCAGTTTGTTCCCCCAAATAAGCGGGGGGGCCGGGGAGCTGTTTTTT.